This TCR beta chain was sequenced for a study of sequential checkpoint blockade in melanoma. Study-level information: First-line arms were nivolumab then ipilimumab, or the reverse, randomized 1:1. After both sequences, patients received maintenance nivolumab.

Libraries were prepared by immunoSEQ multiplex PCR; TCRdb keeps only in-frame clonotypes and omits some of them. The sample records fewer than 7,000 clones, less than 75% being singletons. Trimming took off 4 bases at V and 8 bases at J, with 11 bases between the two ends. Germline V lookup: CDR1 LNHNV, CDR2 YYDKDF (reference sequence). The length of the CDR3 is 13 residues. Stated treatment: randomized to nivolumab then ipilimumab (arm A) or the reverse (arm B). None of the patients previously received DNA-damaging chemotherapy. PBMC sorting kept live CD3+CD8+ cells without CD19 or CD56. The chain uses TRBV15 and TRBJ1-4, with a weak D call TRBD1 (5 bases). This specimen was CD8+ T cells sorted from blood (inferred from file names), taken from a patient given nivolumab and ipilimumab in sequence. The clonotype originates from a human donor with melanoma. This CDR3 reads CATSTPGKEKLFF. The DNA of the CDR3 is TGTGCCACCAGCACTCCAGGGAAGGAAAAACTGTTTTTT.